The 26 T cell receptor beta chains listed next were all sequenced from one sample in a study of response to subunit inactivated influenza vaccine. TCRdb passed the RT-PCR reads through MiXCR, listing each CDR3 protein once. The repertoire holds about 520,000 distinct CDR3 sequences, with roughly 9.7% as singletons. Sample: PBMCs from blood, taken roughly 47 days after vaccination. The receptors were gathered from a man in his forties or fifties who received an inactivated influenza vaccine.

The chain is built from TRBV12-3 or TRBV12-4 and TRBJ1-1; no clear D. CDR3 length: 15 residues. V was cut by 2 bases and J by 2 bases, with 12 bases left in between. The CDR3 loop is CASSLSGLANTEAFF. CDR3 DNA: TGTGCCAGCAGTTTAAGTGGACTCGCTAACACTGAAGCTTTCTTT.

This clonotype was detected ten times or more. The V gene is TRBV7-8, the J gene TRBJ1-5; 10 bases line up with TRBD1. Per the germline V gene, CDR1 is SGHVS and CDR2 is FQNEAQ. V lost 2 bases and J lost 2; bases outside the gene matches: 9. This CDR3 region has 18 residues. In DNA, the CDR3 is TGTGCCAGCAGCTTACGGAGGAGAGGACAGGGGGGCAATCAGCCCCAGCATTTT. It specifies CASSLRRRGQGGNQPQHF. Supplemented by reference TRBV7-8 and TRBJ1-5, the full variable domain reads GAGVSQSPRYKVAKRGQDVALRCDPISGHVSLFWYQQALGQGPEFLTYFQNEAQLDKSGLPSDRFFAERPEGSVSTLKIQRTQQEDSAVYLCASSLRRRGQGGNQPQHFGDGTRLSIL.

V usage is TRBV11-1 and J usage is TRBJ2-5; TRBD2 aligns across 12 bases. CDR1 and CDR2 from the germline V gene are SGHAT and FQDESV (reference sequence). Trimming removed 5 bases from V and 1 base from J; junction bases left unmatched: 14. CDR3 length: 19 amino acids. This chain's CDR3 is CASSPGLAGTYWGQETQYF. The CDR3 coding sequence is TGTGCCAGCAGCCCCGGACTAGCGGGGACTTACTGGGGCCAAGAGACCCAGTACTTC.

This clonotype was recorded at least ten times. The V call is TRBV5-5, the J call TRBJ1-2; no clear D gene. Trimming left V 0 bases short and J 0 bases short, with 6 bases between. The CDR3 spans 14 residues. Germline V gene data show CDR1 as SGHKS and CDR2 as YYEKEE (reference sequence). CDR3 in amino acids: CASSLATANYGYTF. The DNA for the CDR3 is TGTGCCAGCAGCTTGGCAACAGCTAACTATGGCTACACCTTC.

This clonotype was counted a few times. This chain uses TRBV2 with TRBJ2-5; D not certain. CDR1 is SNHLY and CDR2 is FYNNEI in the germline V gene. The CDR3 sequence is 17 residues long. V was clipped by 4 bases and J by 4 bases, with 22 bases between them. In DNA, the CDR3 is TGTGCCAGCAGTGGGTCCTTCATTGGAAAGACTGGAGAGACCCAGTACTTC. As protein: CASSGSFIGKTGETQYF.

V usage is TRBV18 and J usage is TRBJ1-3; D is possibly TRBD1 (5 bases). V was trimmed by 3 bases and J by 3 bases, leaving 12 bases between them. The CDR3 has 15 residues. Germline-derived CDR1 and CDR2 are KGHSH and LQKENI. In nucleotides, the CDR3 is TGTGCCAGCTCACCCTCCGCAGGGAGTGGAAACACCATATATTTT. It encodes CASSPSAGSGNTIYF.

The J gene is TRBJ2-7, the V gene TRBV20-1; tentatively, D is TRBD1 or TRBD2 (5 bases each). There are 13 residues in the CDR3. Germline values: CDR1 DFQATT, CDR2 SNEGSKA (reference sequence). V was cut by 2 bases and J by 3 bases, with 11 bases left in between. The CDR3 nucleotides are TGCAGTGCTAGAAGGGACGAGAGCTACGAGCAGTACTTC. Protein sequence: CSARRDESYEQYF.

This clonotype turned up a few times. Here the CDR3 DNA reads TGCGCCAGCAAGGGGGTATCCGGTTCCCATAATTCACCCCTCCACTTT. Its translation is CASKGVSGSHNSPLHF. The genes are TRBV5-1 and TRBJ1-6; tentatively, D is TRBD1 (6 bases). This CDR3 is built from 16 residues. Germline V CDR1 and CDR2: SGHRS, YFSETQ. V was cut by 6 bases and J by 5 bases, with 18 bases left in between.

This chain connects TRBV7-9 to TRBJ1-4; D is unclear. Germline-derived CDR1 and CDR2 are SEHNR and FQNEAQ (reference sequence). This CDR3 spans 12 amino acids. Trimming removed 7 bases from V and 8 bases from J, with 11 bases in between. The CDR3 region has the DNA TGTGCCAGCACCCCGAATGGAGAAAAACTGTTTTTT. It is translated as CASTPNGEKLFF.

This clonotype was counted a few times. The gene calls are TRBV7-2 and TRBJ2-1; TRBD2 matches 16 bases. Germline V gene lookup returns CDR1 SGHTA and CDR2 FQGNSA. This CDR3 contains 13 residues. V was clipped by 5 bases and J by 16 bases; unmatched bases: 5. The CDR3 loop is CASSPGTSGRDFF. The DNA for the CDR3 is TGTGCCAGCAGCCCTGGGACTAGCGGGAGGGATTTCTTC.

This clonotype was counted between two and nine times. The V gene is TRBV6-5, the J gene TRBJ2-7; 9 nucleotides align to TRBD2. Per germline, CDR1 MNHEY and CDR2 SVGAGI. After removal of 2 bases from V and 2 bases from J, the junction contained 4 bases not matched to a gene. This CDR3 is built from 15 residues. This chain's CDR3 is CASSYLAGSPYEQYF. The CDR3 DNA is TGTGCCAGCAGTTACCTAGCGGGGTCACCCTACGAGCAGTACTTC.

This chain links TRBV4-2 with TRBJ2-5; D remains ambiguous. There are 14 residues in the CDR3. V was clipped by 2 bases and J by 4 bases, with 11 bases between them. CDR1 LGHNA and CDR2 YNFKEQ come from the germline V gene. CDR3 in DNA: TGTGCCAGCAGCCAACCCCTAGGCCGAGAGACCCAGTACTTC. It translates to CASSQPLGRETQYF.

In DNA, the CDR3 is TGTGCCAGCTCACCACCGATGGCCCCCGAGGGGCAGTACTTC. This gives the protein CASSPPMAPEGQYF. V and J are TRBV18 and TRBJ2-7, with a weak D call TRBD2 (5 bases). Trimming took off 0 bases at V and 9 bases at J, with 15 bases between the two ends. The CDR3 consists of 14 residues. CDR1 is KGHSH, CDR2 LQKENI, per germline.

V and J are TRBV6-5 and TRBJ1-2; D uncertain. Germline V gene lookup returns CDR1 MNHEY and CDR2 SVGAGI. The CDR3 has 15 amino acids. The V and J ends lost 2 bases and 0 bases respectively, with 10 bases between them. The CDR3: CASSYGVRSNYGYTF. CDR3 DNA sequence: TGTGCCAGCAGTTACGGGGTCCGCTCTAACTATGGCTACACCTTC.

At least ten counts were recorded for this clonotype. The chain combines TRBV7-9 with TRBJ2-1; 12 bases are shared with TRBD2. The CDR3 consists of 15 residues. J lost 6 bases, V lost 3 bases, and 3 bases had no gene match. Germline CDR1 SEHNR, CDR2 FQNEAQ (reference sequence). The CDR3 sequence: CASSFTSGGLNEQFF. Here the CDR3 DNA reads TGTGCCAGCAGCTTCACTAGCGGGGGGCTCAATGAGCAGTTCTTC.

V gene TRBV10-3 combines with J gene TRBJ1-1, with TRBD1 matching over 10 bases. J was trimmed by 4 bases and V by 4 bases; bases with no gene match: 9. The germline CDR1 and CDR2 sequences are ENHRY and SYGVKD. CDR3 length: 16 amino acids. CDR3 nucleotide sequence: TGTGCCATCAGTGGAGGCGGCGGGACAGGGGCCACTGAAGCTTTCTTT. It yields the protein CAISGGGGTGATEAFF.

This clonotype was observed a handful of times. The V call is TRBV5-1, the J call TRBJ2-3; unclear D gene. V lost 2 bases and J lost 0, with 10 bases in between. The CDR3 is made up of 15 amino acids. From germline, CDR1 is SGHRS and CDR2 YFSETQ. CDR3 DNA sequence: TGCGCCAGCAGCTTTATAGGTTCTAGCACAGATACGCAGTATTTT. Its translation is CASSFIGSSTDTQYF.

CDR3 in amino acids: CASRRDGRVYGYTF. DNA of the CDR3: TGTGCCAGCAGACGTGACGGGAGGGTCTATGGCTACACCTTC. The J gene is TRBJ1-2, the V gene TRBV6-2 or TRBV6-3; no firm D call. V was clipped by 6 bases and J by 4 bases, with 15 bases between them. Germline CDR1 is MNHEY and CDR2 is SVGEGT. CDR3 length equals 14 residues.

This clonotype has only a few counts. The chain combines TRBV7-2 with TRBJ2-5; D remains ambiguous. The CDR3 sequence is 15 residues long. Germline V gives CDR1 SGHTA, CDR2 FQGNSA. Trimming stripped 5 bases from V and 9 bases from J, with 22 bases between. This CDR3 is CASSPRGVKFTAQYF. DNA of the CDR3: TGTGCCAGCAGCCCCCGCGGAGTCAAATTTACGGCCCAGTACTTC.

This clonotype occurred many times. The chain links TRBV6-5 to TRBJ2-3; 7 bases map to TRBD1. The CDR3 extends over 15 amino acids. The trim removed 4 bases at V and 1 base at J, leaving 5 bases unmatched. The germline V gene has CDR1 MNHEY and CDR2 SVGAGI. The CDR3 DNA follows: TGTGCCAGCAGTTCAACCGGGACAGGCACAGATACGCAGTATTTT. Its translation: CASSSTGTGTDTQYF.

This clonotype was seen only a few times. The chain uses TRBV10-3 and TRBJ2-6; 8 positions match TRBD1. This CDR3 has 17 residues. Germline-derived CDR1 and CDR2 are ENHRY and SYGVKD. Trimming at V came to 4 bases and at J to 3 bases, leaving 8 bases not matched to a gene. Written as DNA, the CDR3 is TGTGCCATCAGTGCAGCTCAGGGGGCGCGTGGGGCCAACGTCCTGACTTTC. Translated, it gives CAISAAQGARGANVLTF.

Many counts were recorded for this clonotype. This chain links TRBV29-1 with TRBJ1-1, with TRBD1 as a possible D gene (6 bases). The V gene lost 6 bases and the J gene lost 3 bases, with 11 bases spanning the gap. Germline V gives CDR1 SQVTM, CDR2 ANQGSEA. The CDR3 totals 12 residues. In DNA form, the CDR3 reads TGCAGCGTGGGAGGGGGGGACACTGAAGCTTTCTTT. It specifies CSVGGGDTEAFF.

This clonotype was seen only a few times. This rearrangement joins TRBV10-3 to TRBJ2-7; D is unclear. Per germline, CDR1 ENHRY and CDR2 SYGVKD. The V end lost 5 bases, the J end lost 1 base, and 9 bases lay between the germline ends. The CDR3 contains 13 residues. CDR3 residues: CAISSDGSYEQYF. CDR3 nucleotide sequence: TGTGCCATCAGTTCCGACGGGTCCTACGAGCAGTACTTC.

The V call is TRBV25-1, the J call TRBJ2-2; 12 positions agree with TRBD2. V shed 4 bases and J 6 bases; nucleotides not matched to a gene: 6. Germline CDR1 MGHDK, CDR2 SYGVNS. The CDR3 is 16 amino acids. CDR3 residues: CASSVLAGGPAGELFF. In DNA form, the CDR3 reads TGTGCCAGCAGTGTCCTAGCGGGAGGGCCCGCCGGGGAGCTGTTTTTT.

This clonotype was counted ten times or more. V gene TRBV20-1 combines with J gene TRBJ1-6; no definite D call. This CDR3 is 14 amino acids long. Trimming took off 5 bases at V and 7 bases at J, with 15 bases between the two ends. The germline CDR1 and CDR2 sequences are DFQATT and SNEGSKA (reference sequence). CDR3 sequence reads: CSAHYTGSNSPLHF. In DNA, the CDR3 is TGCAGTGCTCATTACACTGGCAGCAATTCACCCCTCCACTTT.

This rearrangement joins TRBV7-8 to TRBJ2-7, with TRBD1 matching 12 bases. CDR1 and CDR2 (germline): SGHVS, FQNEAQ. This CDR3 is built from 20 residues. Trimming removed 5 bases from V and 2 bases from J; junction bases left unmatched: 19. The CDR3 spells CASSPSTGQGAFGATYEQYF. CDR3 nucleotides: TGTGCCAGCAGCCCCAGTACGGGACAGGGGGCCTTCGGGGCAACCTACGAGCAGTACTTC.